This T cell receptor beta chain was found in a study of blood T cell repertoires in COVID-19. Study-level background: Sites in the United States, Italy and Spain provided acute and convalescent COVID-19 samples.

Sequenced by immunoSEQ multiplex PCR; TCRdb stores in-frame clones only, minus some. The sample records about 390,000 clones, about 89% being singletons. Enrollment of patients from Seattle took place during active infection, with longitudinal follow-up. This clone appeared a single time. The CDR3 runs 12 residues. V lost 10 bases and J lost 7, with 14 bases in between. This rearrangement joins TRBV12-3 or TRBV12-4 to TRBJ2-4; possible D gene TRBD2, 7 bases. This clonotype was obtained from a woman aged 55 to 70 with COVID-19, enrolled during active disease. The sequenced sample consisted of peripheral blood. CDR3: CATGGQPNIQYF. The CDR3 nucleotides are TGTGCCACCGGGGGGCAGCCGAACATTCAGTACTTC.